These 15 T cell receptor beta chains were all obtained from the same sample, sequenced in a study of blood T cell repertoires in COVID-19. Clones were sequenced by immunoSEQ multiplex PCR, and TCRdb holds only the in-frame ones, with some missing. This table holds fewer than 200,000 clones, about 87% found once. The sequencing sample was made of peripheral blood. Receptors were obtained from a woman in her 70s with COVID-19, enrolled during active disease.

This CDR3 reads CASSFSTGIAGELFF. The CDR3 nucleotides are TGTGCCAGCAGTTTTTCAACAGGAATTGCCGGGGAGCTGTTTTTT. V and J are TRBV28 and TRBJ2-2; D may be TRBD1 (5 bases). The ends were cut back, 3 bases at V and 6 bases at J, with 14 bases in the middle. CDR3 length: 15 amino acids. Germline V gene lookup returns CDR1 MDHEN and CDR2 SYDVKM. Filled out from reference TRBV28 and TRBJ2-2, the complete variable domain reads DVKVTQSSRYLVKRTGEKVFLECVQDMDHENMFWYRQDPGLGLRLIYFSYDVKMKEKGDIPEGYSVSREKKERFSLILESASTNQTSMYLCASSFSTGIAGELFFGEGSRLTVL.

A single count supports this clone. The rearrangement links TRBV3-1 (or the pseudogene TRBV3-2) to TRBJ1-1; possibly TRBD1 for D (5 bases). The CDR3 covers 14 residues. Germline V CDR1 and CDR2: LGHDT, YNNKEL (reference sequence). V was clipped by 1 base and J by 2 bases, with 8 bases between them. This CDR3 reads CASSQGRDNTEAFF. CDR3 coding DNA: TGTGCCAGCAGCCAAGGCAGGGATAACACTGAAGCTTTCTTT.

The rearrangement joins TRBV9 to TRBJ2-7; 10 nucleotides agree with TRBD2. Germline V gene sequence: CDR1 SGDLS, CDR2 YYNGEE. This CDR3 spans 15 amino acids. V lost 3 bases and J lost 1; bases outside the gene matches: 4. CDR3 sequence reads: CASSGGLARSYEQYF. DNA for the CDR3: TGTGCCAGCAGCGGGGGACTAGCGCGTTCCTACGAGCAGTACTTC.

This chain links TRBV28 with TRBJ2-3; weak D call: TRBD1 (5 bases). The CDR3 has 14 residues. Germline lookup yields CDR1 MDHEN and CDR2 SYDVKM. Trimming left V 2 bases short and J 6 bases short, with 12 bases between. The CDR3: CASSLRGWKDTQYF. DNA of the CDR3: TGTGCCAGCAGTTTAAGGGGATGGAAGGATACGCAGTATTTT.

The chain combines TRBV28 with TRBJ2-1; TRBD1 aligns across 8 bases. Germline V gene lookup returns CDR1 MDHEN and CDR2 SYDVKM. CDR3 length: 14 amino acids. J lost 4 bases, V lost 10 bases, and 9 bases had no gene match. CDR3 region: CANGVGDRYNEQFF. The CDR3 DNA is TGTGCCAATGGGGTCGGGGACAGGTACAATGAGCAGTTCTTC.

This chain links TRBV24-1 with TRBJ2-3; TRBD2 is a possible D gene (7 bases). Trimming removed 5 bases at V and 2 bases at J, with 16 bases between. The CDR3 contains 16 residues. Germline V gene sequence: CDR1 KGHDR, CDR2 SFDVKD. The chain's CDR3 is CATSAEGGGYTDTQYF. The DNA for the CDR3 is TGTGCCACCAGTGCAGAGGGAGGGGGATACACAGATACGCAGTATTTT.

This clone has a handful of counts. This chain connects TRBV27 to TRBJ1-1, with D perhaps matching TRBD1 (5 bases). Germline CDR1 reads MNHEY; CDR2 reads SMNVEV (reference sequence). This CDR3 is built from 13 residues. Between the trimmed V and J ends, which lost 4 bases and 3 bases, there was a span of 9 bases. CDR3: CASSSGFYTEAFF. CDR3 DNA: TGTGCCAGCAGTTCAGGGTTTTACACTGAAGCTTTCTTT.

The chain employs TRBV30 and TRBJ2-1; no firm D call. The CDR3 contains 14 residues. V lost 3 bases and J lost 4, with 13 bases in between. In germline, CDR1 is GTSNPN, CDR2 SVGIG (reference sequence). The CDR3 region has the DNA TGTGCCTGGAGGATAGGTGCGGTTTACAATGAGCAGTTCTTC. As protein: CAWRIGAVYNEQFF.

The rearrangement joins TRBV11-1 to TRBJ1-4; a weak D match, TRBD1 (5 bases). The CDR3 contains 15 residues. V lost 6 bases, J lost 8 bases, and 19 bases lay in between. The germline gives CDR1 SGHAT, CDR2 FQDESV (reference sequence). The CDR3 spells CASSSDRLEGEKLFF. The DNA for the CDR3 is TGTGCCAGCAGTTCCGACAGACTGGAAGGGGAAAAACTGTTTTTT.

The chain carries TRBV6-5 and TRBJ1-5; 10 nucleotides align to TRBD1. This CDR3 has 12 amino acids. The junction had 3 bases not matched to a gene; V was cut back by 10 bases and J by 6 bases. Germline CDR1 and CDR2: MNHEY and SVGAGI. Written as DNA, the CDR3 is TGTGCCACTCGGACAGGGGGTCAGCCCCAGCATTTT. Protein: CATRTGGQPQHF.

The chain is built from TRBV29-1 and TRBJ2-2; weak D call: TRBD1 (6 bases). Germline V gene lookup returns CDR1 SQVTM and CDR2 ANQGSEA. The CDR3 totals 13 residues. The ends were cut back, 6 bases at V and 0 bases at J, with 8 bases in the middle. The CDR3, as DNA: TGCAGCGTGGACAGCCCGAACACCGGGGAGCTGTTTTTT. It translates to CSVDSPNTGELFF.

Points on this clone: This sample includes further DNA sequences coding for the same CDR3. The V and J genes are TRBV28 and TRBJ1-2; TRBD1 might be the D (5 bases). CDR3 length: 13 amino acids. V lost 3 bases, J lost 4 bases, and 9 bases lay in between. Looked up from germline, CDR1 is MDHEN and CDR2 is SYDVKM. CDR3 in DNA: TGTGCCAGCAGTTTCGGGCAGGGCTATGGCTACACCTTC. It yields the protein CASSFGQGYGYTF.

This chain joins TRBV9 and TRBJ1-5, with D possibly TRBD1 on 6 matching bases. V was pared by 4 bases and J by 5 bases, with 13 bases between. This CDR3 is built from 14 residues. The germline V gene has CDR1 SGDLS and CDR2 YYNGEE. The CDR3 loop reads CASSPFAGDQPQHF. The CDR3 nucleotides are TGTGCCAGCAGCCCCTTCGCAGGGGATCAGCCCCAGCATTTT.

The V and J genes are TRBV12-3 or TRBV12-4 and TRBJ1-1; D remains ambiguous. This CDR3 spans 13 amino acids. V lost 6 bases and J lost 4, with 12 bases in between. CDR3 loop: CASSPYSTTEAFF. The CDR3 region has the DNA TGTGCCAGCAGCCCATATTCTACCACTGAAGCTTTCTTT.

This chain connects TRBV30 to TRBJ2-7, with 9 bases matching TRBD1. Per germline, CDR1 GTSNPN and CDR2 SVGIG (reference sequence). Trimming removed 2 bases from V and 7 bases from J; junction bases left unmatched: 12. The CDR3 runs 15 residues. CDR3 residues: CAWSQGTTGGQEQYF. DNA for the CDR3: TGTGCCTGGAGTCAGGGAACGACAGGGGGTCAAGAGCAGTACTTC.